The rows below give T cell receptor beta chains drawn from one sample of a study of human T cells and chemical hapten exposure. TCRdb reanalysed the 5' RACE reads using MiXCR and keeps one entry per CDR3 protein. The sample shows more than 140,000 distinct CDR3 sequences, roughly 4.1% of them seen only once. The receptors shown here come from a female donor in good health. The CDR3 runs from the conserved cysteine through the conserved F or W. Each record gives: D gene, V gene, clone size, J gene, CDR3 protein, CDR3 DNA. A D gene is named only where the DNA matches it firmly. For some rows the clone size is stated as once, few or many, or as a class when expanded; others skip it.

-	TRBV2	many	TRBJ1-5	CASRVIEGNQPQHF	TGTGCCAGCAGAGTCATAGAGGGCAATCAGCCCCAGCATTTT
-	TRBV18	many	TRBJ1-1	CASSPIPTRLLVTEAFF	TGTGCCAGCTCACCAATCCCCACACGGCTCCTGGTCACTGAAGCTTTCTTT
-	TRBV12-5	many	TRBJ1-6	CASGLGREGSPLHF	TGTGCTAGTGGTTTGGGCAGGGAGGGTTCACCCCTCCACTTT
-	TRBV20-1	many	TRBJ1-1	CSAPKPPDEWNTEAFF	TGCAGTGCACCGAAGCCCCCGGACGAATGGAACACTGAAGCTTTCTTT
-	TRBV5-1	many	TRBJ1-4	CASSLVAASEFLNEKLFF	TGCGCCAGCAGCTTAGTGGCGGCGTCGGAGTTCCTTAATGAAAAACTGTTTTTT
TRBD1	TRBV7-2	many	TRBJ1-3	CASSYRTGTGNTIYF	TGTGCCAGCAGCTACAGGACAGGGACTGGAAACACCATATATTTT
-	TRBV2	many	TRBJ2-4	CASSEETVQYF	TGTGCCAGCAGTGAAGAGACAGTTCAGTACTTC
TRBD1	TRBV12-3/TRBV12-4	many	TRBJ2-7	CASSFDRGYTYEQYF	TGTGCCAGCAGTTTTGACAGGGGGTACACCTACGAGCAGTACTTC
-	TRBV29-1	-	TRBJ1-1	CSVGWGEAFF	TGCAGCGTTGGATGGGGGGAAGCTTTCTTT
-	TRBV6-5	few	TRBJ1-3	CASSRQVCGNTIYF	TGTGCCAGCAGCAGACAGGTTTGTGGAAACACCATATATTTT
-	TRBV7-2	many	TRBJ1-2	CASSLERGYGYTF	TGTGCCAGCAGCTTAGAACGGGGCTATGGCTACACCTTC
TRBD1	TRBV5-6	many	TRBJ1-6	CASSFPGTVINSPLHF	TGTGCCAGCAGCTTTCCCGGGACAGTAATTAATTCACCCCTCCACTTT
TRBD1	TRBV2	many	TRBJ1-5	CASSVQGAGQPQHF	TGTGCCAGCAGTGTACAGGGGGCCGGGCAGCCCCAGCATTTT
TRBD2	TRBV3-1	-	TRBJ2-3	CASSHASGGPTDTQYF	TGTGCCAGCAGCCATGCTAGCGGGGGACCCACAGATACGCAGTATTTT
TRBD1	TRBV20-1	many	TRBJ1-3	CSARQGAGGNTIYF	TGCAGTGCAAGACAGGGGGCTGGGGGAAACACCATATATTTT
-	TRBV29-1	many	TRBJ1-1	CSVDPGGTEAFF	TGCAGCGTTGATCCGGGAGGCACTGAAGCTTTCTTT
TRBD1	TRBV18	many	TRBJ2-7	CASSQTSGQGMGEQYF	TGTGCCAGCTCACAGACCTCTGGACAGGGGATGGGTGAGCAGTACTTC
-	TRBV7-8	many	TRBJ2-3	CASSLADSPLGDTQYF	TGTGCCAGCAGCTTAGCGGACAGCCCGCTGGGGGATACGCAGTATTTT
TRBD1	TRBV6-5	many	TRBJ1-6	CASSYFYRGSYNSPLHF	TGTGCCAGCAGTTACTTTTACAGGGGCTCCTATAATTCACCCCTCCACTTT
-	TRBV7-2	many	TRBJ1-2	CASSLEHLLGSYTF	TGTGCCAGCAGCTTAGAGCACCTTCTCGGGAGCTACACCTTC
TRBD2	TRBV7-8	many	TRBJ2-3	CASSLDPLAGGADTQYF	TGTGCCAGCAGCTTGGATCCCCTAGCGGGGGGGGCCGATACGCAGTATTTT
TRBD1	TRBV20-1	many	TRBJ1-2	CSADQGQGDSGYTF	TGCAGTGCTGACCAGGGACAGGGCGACTCTGGCTACACCTTC
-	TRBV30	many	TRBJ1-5	CAWSRKGSQPQHF	TGTGCCTGGAGCCGGAAGGGTAGTCAGCCCCAGCATTTT
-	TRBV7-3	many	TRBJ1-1	CASSLFSGGRMNTEAFF	TGTGCCAGCAGCTTATTTTCCGGGGGAAGGATGAACACTGAAGCTTTCTTT
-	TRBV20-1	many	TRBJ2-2	CSALAGWAGELFF	TGCAGTGCCTTAGCAGGGTGGGCCGGGGAGCTGTTTTTT
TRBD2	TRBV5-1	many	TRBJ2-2	CASSLDAGTSTTGELFF	TGCGCCAGCAGCTTGGATGCCGGGACTAGTACCACCGGGGAGCTGTTTTTT
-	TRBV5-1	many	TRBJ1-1	CASSLAVTALNTEAFF	TGCGCCAGCAGCTTGGCGGTGACAGCTTTGAACACTGAAGCTTTCTTT
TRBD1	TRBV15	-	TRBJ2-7	CATSRDSWTGEREQYF	TGTGCCACCAGCAGAGATTCCTGGACAGGGGAGCGGGAGCAGTACTTC
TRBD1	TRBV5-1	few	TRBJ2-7	CASSPGGPRGDEQYF	TGCGCCAGCAGCCCAGGGGGCCCGCGTGGAGACGAGCAGTACTTC
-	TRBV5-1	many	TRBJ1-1	CASSLSGYEEAFF	TGCGCCAGCAGCTTGTCAGGGTATGAAGAAGCTTTCTTT
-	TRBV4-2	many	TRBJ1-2	CASSQERDFNYGYTF	TGTGCCAGCAGCCAAGAAAGGGATTTTAACTATGGCTACACCTTC
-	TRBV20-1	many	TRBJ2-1	CSARDPGGESYNEQFF	TGCAGTGCTAGAGATCCGGGCGGGGAGTCCTACAATGAGCAGTTCTTC
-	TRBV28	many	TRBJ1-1	CASAVNTEAFF	TGTGCCAGCGCCGTGAACACTGAAGCTTTCTTT